The 18 T cell receptor beta chains listed next were all sequenced from one sample in a study of T cell repertoires in cytomegalovirus infection. The antigens of these receptors remain unknown. TCRdb re-derived calls from the reads in MiXCR, one entry per CDR3 protein. This sample has around 360,000 distinct CDR3 sequences, with around a third found just once. Here the sequenced sample was cultured PBMCs, taken from culture after CMV antigen stimulation. The receptors shown here come from a human donor in good health (CMV status not recorded). Some clones in this sample may be carry-over from other donors' samples.

This clonotype showed up just a few times. This sequence joins TRBV7-9 and TRBJ2-7; TRBD1 agrees at 10 bases. Germline V gene sequence: CDR1 SEHNR, CDR2 FQNEAQ (reference sequence). The CDR3 totals 15 residues. V shed 5 bases, J shed 0 bases, and the junction held 4 bases outside the gene matches. In DNA, the CDR3 is TGTGCCAGCAGCCCCGACAGGGGGCCCTCCTACGAGCAGTACGTC. Encoded protein: CASSPDRGPSYEQYV.

The genes are TRBV10-2 and TRBJ2-5, with TRBD2 matching 8 bases. CDR1 WSHSY and CDR2 SAAADI come from the germline V gene. The CDR3 spans 13 residues. The ends lost 6 bases at V and 4 bases at J; junction bases unmatched: 4. For the CDR3, the DNA is TGCGCCAGCAGGGTTAGCGGGACAGAGACCCAGTACTTC. Protein sequence: CASRVSGTETQYF.

CDR3 protein: CASRPTAGREQYF. The CDR3 DNA reads as TGTGCCAGTAGACCCACAGCTGGGCGAGAGCAGTACTTC. V usage is TRBV19 and J usage is TRBJ2-7; the D is unclear. The CDR3 extends over 13 amino acids. Trimming took 6 bases from V and 7 from J, leaving 16 bases between them. Germline V lookup: CDR1 LNHDA, CDR2 SQIVND (reference sequence).

The sample holds a few counts of this clonotype. This rearrangement joins TRBV11-2 to TRBJ1-6; D perhaps matches TRBD1 (5 bases). The V gene lost 5 bases and the J gene lost 12 bases, with 17 bases spanning the gap. Germline V gene sequence: CDR1 SGHAT, CDR2 FQNNGV. The CDR3 has 14 amino acids. This CDR3 reads CASSQSRDWGPLHF. As DNA, the CDR3 is TGTGCCAGCAGCCAAAGTAGGGACTGGGGACCCCTCCACTTT.

This clonotype was observed a few times. V gene TRBV11-2 combines with J gene TRBJ1-5; weak D call: TRBD1 (6 bases). V lost 5 bases, J lost 6 bases, and 20 bases lay in between. The CDR3 extends over 16 amino acids. Germline loops: CDR1 SGHAT, CDR2 FQNNGV. CDR3 residues: CASSVGGLNGGQPQHF. In DNA, the CDR3 is TGTGCCAGCAGCGTAGGGGGACTTAACGGGGGTCAGCCCCAGCATTTT.

V is TRBV6-6 and J is TRBJ2-1; D may be TRBD1 (7 bases). There are 15 residues in the CDR3. Germline CDR1 reads MNHNY; CDR2 reads SVGAGI (reference sequence). The V and J ends lost 7 bases and 3 bases respectively, with 16 bases between them. CDR3: CASTLGQGGYNEQFF. CDR3 coding DNA: TGTGCCAGCACCCTTGGGCAGGGGGGCTACAATGAGCAGTTCTTC.

The chain has TRBV6-1 and TRBJ2-7; D remains unclear. Trimming shortened V by 6 bases and J by 1 base, and 13 bases separated the two germline ends. The CDR3 is 14 residues long. CDR1 MNHNS and CDR2 SASEGT come from the germline V gene. The CDR3 reads CASSPRFPSYEQYF. The DNA of the CDR3 is TGTGCCAGCAGCCCGCGGTTTCCTTCCTACGAGCAGTACTTC.

The V and J genes are TRBV11-2 and TRBJ2-1, with 7 bases fitting TRBD2. The CDR3 runs 15 residues. After removal of 3 bases from V and 7 bases from J, the junction contained 9 bases not matched to a gene. Germline loops: CDR1 SGHAT, CDR2 FQNNGV. The CDR3 coding sequence is TGTGCCAGCAGCTTCCCTAGCGGAGCAATAAATGAGCAGTTCTTC. Translation gives CASSFPSGAINEQFF.

V is TRBV29-1 and J is TRBJ1-2, with 12 bases fitting TRBD1. The CDR3 spans 14 residues. Germline V gives CDR1 SQVTM, CDR2 ANQGSEA. CDR3 sequence: CSCRDRGPSYGYTF. CDR3 nucleotides: TGCAGTTGCCGGGACAGGGGGCCTAGCTATGGCTACACCTTC.

V gene TRBV28 combines with J gene TRBJ2-4; D possibly corresponds to TRBD2 (5 bases). The CDR3 totals 14 residues. Trimming cost V 7 bases and J 3 bases, with 13 bases left between them. Germline lookup yields CDR1 MDHEN and CDR2 SYDVKM. The chain's CDR3 is CASTRDEGKNIQYF. CDR3 DNA sequence: TGTGCCAGCACACGGGATGAGGGCAAAAACATTCAGTACTTC.

This clonotype has just a few counts. J is TRBJ2-3 and V is TRBV7-8; unclear D gene. The CDR3 sequence is 16 residues long. Deletions cut 7 bases from V and 1 base from J, with 18 bases between. Germline CDR1 reads SGHVS; CDR2 reads FQNEAQ. The CDR3 here is CASTLRRSARTDTQYF. For the CDR3, the DNA is TGTGCCAGCACCCTCCGGCGATCCGCCCGCACAGATACGCAGTATTTT.

This clonotype was picked up a small number of times. The chain combines TRBV7-2 with TRBJ2-3, with D perhaps being TRBD1 or TRBD2 (6 bases each). Trimming shortened V by 5 bases and J by 5 bases, and 14 bases separated the two germline ends. The CDR3 has 14 amino acids. Germline lookup yields CDR1 SGHTA and CDR2 FQGNSA. The CDR3 coding sequence is TGTGCCAGCAGCCGATTAAGGGGGGTAGATACGCAGTATTTT. This translates into CASSRLRGVDTQYF.

V gene TRBV6-2 or TRBV6-3 combines with J gene TRBJ2-5; D is perhaps TRBD1 or TRBD2 (5 bases each). The germline V gene encodes CDR1 MNHEY and CDR2 SVGEGT. V lost 5 bases to trimming and J lost 5 bases, with 18 bases between them. The CDR3 is 15 residues long. The CDR3 protein is CASSARDGGLETQYF. The CDR3 region has the DNA TGTGCCAGCAGTGCCCGGGACGGCGGCCTGGAGACCCAGTACTTC.

This clonotype has only a few counts. The V gene is TRBV4-1, the J gene TRBJ2-7, with 7 nucleotides matching TRBD2. V dropped 0 bases and J dropped 7; count of bases not matched to a gene: 3. The V gene's germline CDR1 is MGHRA and CDR2 YSYEKL. The CDR3 is 13 residues long. The CDR3 bases are TGCGCCAGCAGCCAAGATGTGGGACTAGAGCAGTACGTC. Amino acids: CASSQDVGLEQYV.

V usage is TRBV19 and J usage is TRBJ1-4; 11 bases agree with TRBD1. The trim removed 6 bases at V and 8 bases at J, leaving 5 bases unmatched. Germline loops: CDR1 LNHDA, CDR2 SQIVND (reference sequence). The CDR3 has 14 amino acids. The CDR3 spells CASSADRGREKLFF. The DNA for the CDR3 is TGTGCCAGTAGCGCGGACAGGGGGCGCGAAAAACTGTTTTTT.

This chain joins TRBV19 and TRBJ1-2, with D hard to call. V dropped 6 bases and J dropped 2 bases, with 10 bases sitting between them. The CDR3 length is 13 residues. From germline, CDR1 is LNHDA and CDR2 SQIVND (reference sequence). The CDR3 region is CASRFAPNYGYTF. Here the CDR3 DNA reads TGTGCCAGTAGATTCGCGCCAAACTATGGCTACACCTTC.

The rearrangement joins TRBV28 to TRBJ2-1; 8 nucleotides align to TRBD1. CDR1 MDHEN and CDR2 SYDVKM come from the germline V gene. There are 17 residues in the CDR3. The junction had 9 bases not matched to a gene; V was cut back by 2 bases and J by 3 bases. CDR3 nucleotide sequence: TGTGCCAGCAGTTTACGACAGGGGACAGGTCGCTACAATGAGCAGTTCTTC. Protein: CASSLRQGTGRYNEQFF.

The V and J genes are TRBV28 and TRBJ2-7; TRBD2 is a possible D gene (7 bases). The germline V and J ends were trimmed by 6 bases and 2 bases, with 17 bases remaining between them. CDR3 length equals 15 residues. Germline CDR1 MDHEN, CDR2 SYDVKM. The CDR3 sequence: CASSGPRGGAYEQYV. The CDR3 DNA sequence: TGTGCCAGCAGCGGACCGCGAGGGGGGGCCTACGAGCAGTACGTC.